A single sample gave rise to the 26 T cell receptor beta chains below, sequenced in a study of T cells in Graves' hyperthyroidism and ophthalmopathy. RNA transcripts gave rise to amplified TCR beta CDR3 regions. The TCR CDR3 first-round RT-PCR relied on the HTBI primer set. A single record per CDR3 protein comes from TCRdb applying MiXCR to the multiplex PCR reads. Found here are about 300,000 distinct CDR3 sequences, about an eighth of them singletons; the top ten hold 7.8%. Sequenced material: blood. The receptor source for this set is a woman in her thirties with Graves' hyperthyroidism that later progressed to Graves' ophthalmopathy.

This clonotype has at least ten counts. The chain carries TRBV5-6 and TRBJ1-5, with D perhaps TRBD1 (5 bases). The CDR3 runs to 18 residues. V was cut by 1 base and J by 2 bases, with 19 bases left in between. Germline values: CDR1 SGHDT, CDR2 YYEEEE. In nucleotides, the CDR3 is TGTGCCAGCAGCTTGTGGGCCAGGGCGAGGTCGGGCAATCAGCCCCAGCATTTT. It specifies CASSLWARARSGNQPQHF.

This clonotype was recorded many times. The V gene is TRBV12-3 or TRBV12-4, the J gene TRBJ2-2; D gene ambiguous. This CDR3 contains 12 residues. V dropped 3 bases and J dropped 6 bases, with 5 bases sitting between them. CDR3 amino acids: CASSLDSGELFF. CDR3 nucleotides: TGTGCCAGCAGTTTGGATTCCGGGGAGCTGTTTTTT.

A few counts support this clonotype. A read error may explain this, as a much larger clone is one base away. The final CDR3 position lacks the conserved phenylalanine or tryptophan, pointing to a likely read error. The chain links TRBV27 to TRBJ2-3, with D possibly TRBD2 on 5 matching bases. The germline CDR1 and CDR2 sequences are MNHEY and SMNVEV (reference sequence). The V end was cut by 8 bases, the J end by 1 base, with 13 bases between. CDR3 size: 14 residues. CDR3 in DNA: TGTGCCAGCTCGGACTTAACTCGCACAGATACGCAGTATTCT. This codes for CASSDLTRTDTQYS.

The sample holds many counts of this clonotype. This sequence joins TRBV6-2 or TRBV6-3 and TRBJ2-7, with D maybe TRBD2 (7 bases). V lost 6 bases and J 2 bases, leaving 17 bases between the germline ends. The CDR3 is 15 amino acids. Germline lookup yields CDR1 MNHEY and CDR2 SVGEGT. The CDR3 nucleotides read TGTGCCAGCAGAGGCAGCGGGACACCACCCTACGAGCAGTACTTC. Translated: CASRGSGTPPYEQYF.

This clonotype was counted many times. The rearrangement uses TRBV28 and TRBJ1-1; D possibly corresponds to TRBD1 (5 bases). V dropped 3 bases and J dropped 4 bases, with 9 bases sitting between them. The germline CDR1 and CDR2 sequences are MDHEN and SYDVKM. There are 13 residues in the CDR3. CDR3: CASSLDMSTEAFF. CDR3 bases: TGTGCCAGCAGTTTGGACATGTCCACTGAAGCTTTCTTT.

In its sample, this clonotype was seen many times. This rearrangement joins TRBV7-9 to TRBJ2-7; 7 bases are shared with TRBD1. Germline V gene data show CDR1 as SEHNR and CDR2 as FQNEAQ (reference sequence). V was clipped by 4 bases and J by 1 base; unmatched bases: 10. This CDR3 is built from 16 residues. This CDR3 reads CASSSKTGQRSYEQYF. As DNA, the CDR3 is TGTGCCAGCAGCTCTAAGACGGGACAGAGATCCTACGAGCAGTACTTC.

There are many counts of this clonotype. J is TRBJ2-5 and V is TRBV28; the match to TRBD1 covers 9 bases. The trim removed 5 bases at V and 8 bases at J, leaving 12 bases unmatched. The CDR3 has 15 residues. CDR1 is MDHEN, CDR2 SYDVKM, per germline. CDR3 loop: CASSPTGGGGLTQYF. As DNA, the CDR3 is TGTGCCAGCAGTCCCACAGGGGGCGGGGGCCTCACCCAGTACTTC.

This clonotype has more than one count but fewer than ten. V is TRBV20-1 and J is TRBJ2-7; 9 bases line up with TRBD1. Trimming removed 0 bases from V and 4 bases from J; junction bases left unmatched: 7. Germline V gene sequence: CDR1 DFQATT, CDR2 SNEGSKA (reference sequence). The CDR3 is 15 amino acids. CDR3 loop: CSARDWSGQGYEQYF. CDR3 nucleotide sequence: TGCAGTGCTAGAGATTGGTCGGGACAGGGTTACGAGCAGTACTTC.

This clonotype appeared a single time. Just one base apart from a much larger clone, this may be a read error. In nucleotides, the CDR3 is TGCAGTGCCCCGACTAGACGAGAGACCCAGTACTTC. Protein sequence: CSAPTRRETQYF. The rearrangement uses TRBV20-1 and TRBJ2-5; perhaps TRBD2 as D (6 bases). This CDR3 comprises 12 residues. V dropped 6 bases and J dropped 4 bases, with 12 bases sitting between them. Germline lookup yields CDR1 DFQATT and CDR2 SNEGSKA (reference sequence).

Many counts were recorded for this clonotype. V and J are TRBV7-9 and TRBJ2-1; maybe TRBD2 (7 bases). Germline assignment: CDR1 SEHNR and CDR2 FQNEAQ (reference sequence). Trimming removed 1 base at V and 0 bases at J, with 31 bases between. The CDR3 sequence is 23 residues long. The CDR3 nucleotides are TGTGCCAGCAGCTTAGTTGCAGGCAGGGGCGCGTCTAGCGGAGGGTTCTCCTACAATGAGCAGTTCTTC. Its protein product is CASSLVAGRGASSGGFSYNEQFF.

In this sample, this clonotype turned up many times. The rearrangement links TRBV12-3 or TRBV12-4 to TRBJ2-4; tentatively, D is TRBD2 (5 bases). The length of the CDR3 is 14 residues. Trimming shortened V by 7 bases and J by 1 base, and 11 bases separated the two germline ends. CDR3 sequence reads: CASTNRRAKNIQYF. In DNA, the CDR3 is TGTGCCAGCACCAACCGGAGGGCCAAAAACATTCAGTACTTC.

Here the CDR3 reads CASSLALRTGGGSPLHF. The CDR3 DNA is TGTGCCAGCAGCTTAGCGCTAAGGACAGGGGGAGGTTCACCCCTCCACTTT. V and J are TRBV7-9 and TRBJ1-6; 10 bases map to TRBD1. The CDR3 covers 17 residues. The V segment lost 0 bases and the J segment 9 bases; nucleotides outside the gene matches: 8. Per the germline V gene, CDR1 is SEHNR and CDR2 is FQNEAQ (reference sequence).

This clonotype was observed many times. The chain carries TRBV12-3 or TRBV12-4 and TRBJ2-7; D gene ambiguous. The V and J ends lost 2 bases and 2 bases respectively, with 10 bases between them. The CDR3 contains 14 residues. CDR3 amino acids: CASSLPSVTYEQYF. The CDR3, as DNA: TGTGCCAGCAGTTTACCATCTGTGACCTACGAGCAGTACTTC.

Comments on this clonotype: Germline is not matched at one junction end, which may reflect a read error. This chain links TRBV7-9 with TRBJ2-7, with 9 bases matching TRBD2. The CDR3 contains 12 residues. Germline CDR1 reads SEHNR; CDR2 reads FQNEAQ (reference sequence). In DNA, the CDR3 is TGTGCCAGCAGCCTAGCGGGGCACGAGCAGTACTTC. Protein product: CASSLAGHEQYF.

Regarding this clonotype: A much larger clonotype is one base distant, so this may be a read error. The rearrangement joins TRBV10-2 to TRBJ2-1, with TRBD2 matching 10 bases. The germline V gene encodes CDR1 WSHSY and CDR2 SAAADI. This CDR3 region has 15 residues. The CDR3 here is CVSSAPGLARNEQFF. DNA of the CDR3: TGCGTCAGCAGTGCCCCGGGACTAGCGAGGAATGAGCAGTTCTTC.

This clonotype was counted many times. The chain recombines TRBV2 with TRBJ2-7; 8 nucleotides align to TRBD1. Trimming took 6 bases from V and 4 from J; bases not matched to a gene: 11. The CDR3 sequence is 15 residues long. Germline values: CDR1 SNHLY, CDR2 FYNNEI. The CDR3: CASSKKDRVVYEQYF. The CDR3 DNA reads as TGTGCCAGCAGCAAAAAGGACAGGGTCGTATACGAGCAGTACTTC.

This clonotype was counted a few times. The chain couples TRBV10-3 to TRBJ2-7, with TRBD2 matching over 9 bases. The V and J ends lost 4 bases and 2 bases, in that order; junction bases with no gene match: 6. Germline lookup yields CDR1 ENHRY and CDR2 SYGVKD. The CDR3 is 15 amino acids. The CDR3 reads CAISVASGTPYEQYF. The CDR3 DNA reads TGTGCCATCAGTGTAGCTAGCGGGACCCCCTACGAGCAGTACTTC.

The J gene is TRBJ2-2, the V gene TRBV12-3 or TRBV12-4; the D gene is possibly TRBD2 (6 bases). CDR3 length equals 15 residues. Trimming removed 5 bases at V and 0 bases at J, with 10 bases between. The CDR3: CASSPGLTNTGELFF. The CDR3 coding sequence is TGTGCCAGCAGTCCGGGACTTACGAACACCGGGGAGCTGTTTTTT.

This clonotype was seen a few times. The V gene is TRBV30, the J gene TRBJ2-1; possibly TRBD2 for D (5 bases). The germline V and J ends were trimmed by 0 bases and 5 bases, with 11 bases remaining between them. The germline gives CDR1 GTSNPN, CDR2 SVGIG (reference sequence). This CDR3 region has 14 residues. CDR3 nucleotide sequence: TGTGCCTGGAGTGTACTAGGCGGAAACAATGAGCAGTTCTTC. Its translation is CAWSVLGGNNEQFF.

This clonotype was seen repeatedly, ten times or more. The chain has TRBV20-1 and TRBJ2-1, with 14 bases identical to TRBD2. CDR1 and CDR2 (germline): DFQATT, SNEGSKA (reference sequence). With 0 bases clipped from V and 8 bases from J, the junction kept 6 bases outside the gene matches. The CDR3 sequence is 16 residues long. Here the CDR3 DNA reads TGCAGTGCTAGAGAAAGGACTAGCGGGAGGAAGGATGAGCAGTTCTTC. Encoded protein: CSARERTSGRKDEQFF.

The genes are TRBV19 and TRBJ1-3; D is undetermined. Germline CDR1 reads LNHDA; CDR2 reads SQIVND (reference sequence). The CDR3 runs 12 residues. V was clipped by 6 bases and J by 9 bases, with 12 bases between them. The CDR3 loop reads CASSSLPGTIYF. In DNA, the CDR3 is TGTGCCAGTAGCTCCCTGCCGGGCACCATATATTTT.

The chain recombines TRBV24-1 with TRBJ2-1; TRBD1 aligns across 10 bases. Germline CDR1 KGHDR, CDR2 SFDVKD. The J segment lost 0 bases and the V segment lost 0 bases, leaving 10 bases of the junction unmatched. The CDR3 length is 20 residues. CDR3 sequence (DNA): TGTGCCACCAGTGATTTGCCTGGGGACAGGGGATCGGTCTCCTACAATGAGCAGTTCTTC. It translates to CATSDLPGDRGSVSYNEQFF.

This clonotype has only a few counts. V is TRBV29-1 and J is TRBJ2-1; 7 nucleotides line up with TRBD2. This CDR3 has 11 amino acids. Germline CDR1 is SQVTM and CDR2 is ANQGSEA. J lost 10 bases, V lost 4 bases, and 4 bases had no gene match. The CDR3 here is CSVVAGREQFF. The CDR3 bases are TGCAGCGTTGTAGCGGGTCGGGAGCAGTTCTTC.

This clonotype was recorded at least ten times. J is TRBJ1-2 and V is TRBV30, with TRBD1 matching over 9 bases. The CDR3 has 15 amino acids. Germline V gene lookup returns CDR1 GTSNPN and CDR2 SVGIG (reference sequence). Trimming cost V 3 bases and J 6 bases; bases outside gene matches: 11. CDR3 coding DNA: TGTGCCTGGAGGTACCGGGACAGGGAGGCCCATGGCTACACCTTC. This sequence encodes CAWRYRDREAHGYTF.

This clonotype was picked up many times. The chain recombines TRBV13 with TRBJ2-1; D is uncertain. This CDR3 spans 14 amino acids. CDR1 is PRHDT and CDR2 is FYEKMQ in the germline V gene (reference sequence). The ends were cut back, 5 bases at V and 9 bases at J, with 17 bases in the middle. The CDR3 nucleotides are TGTGCCAGCAGCCCCCCAATGGAGTGGAGTGAGCAGTTCTTC. Translated: CASSPPMEWSEQFF.

This clonotype showed up many times. The V and J genes are TRBV12-3 or TRBV12-4 and TRBJ2-3; 10 bases are a match to TRBD2. With 5 bases clipped from V and 2 bases from J, the junction kept 22 bases outside the gene matches. CDR3 size: 21 residues. The CDR3 region has the DNA TGTGCCAGCAGTATTGTAGGGACCCAAGAAGCGGGAGGGGACCTCACAGATACGCAGTATTTT. Encoded protein: CASSIVGTQEAGGDLTDTQYF.